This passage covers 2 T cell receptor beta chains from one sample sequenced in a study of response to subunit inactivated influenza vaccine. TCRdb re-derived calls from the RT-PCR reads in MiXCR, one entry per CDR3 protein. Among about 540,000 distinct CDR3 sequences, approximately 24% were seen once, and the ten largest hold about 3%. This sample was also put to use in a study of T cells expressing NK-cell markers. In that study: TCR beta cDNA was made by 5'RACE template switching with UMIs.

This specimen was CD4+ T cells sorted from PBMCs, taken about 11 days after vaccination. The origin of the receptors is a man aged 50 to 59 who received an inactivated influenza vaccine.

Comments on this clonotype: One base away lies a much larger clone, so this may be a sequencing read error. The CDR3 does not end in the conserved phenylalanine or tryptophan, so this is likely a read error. The CDR3 is CASSFNWRITEAFL. As DNA, the CDR3 is TGTGCCAGCAGTTTTAATTGGCGGATCACTGAAGCTTTCCTT. V and J are TRBV12-3 or TRBV12-4 and TRBJ1-1; D is undetermined. The CDR3 has 14 residues. The ends were cut back, 3 bases at V and 4 bases at J, with 12 bases in the middle.

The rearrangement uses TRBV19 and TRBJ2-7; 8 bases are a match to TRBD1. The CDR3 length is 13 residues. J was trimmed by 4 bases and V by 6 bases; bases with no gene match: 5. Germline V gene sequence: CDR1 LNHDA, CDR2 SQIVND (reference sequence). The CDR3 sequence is CASRETGEYEQYF. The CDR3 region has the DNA TGTGCCAGTAGGGAGACAGGGGAGTACGAGCAGTACTTC.